This TCR beta chain was recorded in a study of response to subunit inactivated influenza vaccine. On this clonotype: No antigen is known for it.

TCRdb recomputed calls from the RT-PCR reads with MiXCR, one row per CDR3 protein. Seen here are 500,000 to 750,000 distinct CDR3 sequences, 12% to 15% observed once, and the top ten hold 8.5% to 14%. Broader study findings: Few additional T cells are recruited per seasonal influenza vaccination, authors suggested.

The TCR comes from a man over 45 who received an inactivated influenza vaccine. The starting material was PBMCs from blood, obtained approximately 13 days after vaccination.

CDR3 coding DNA: TGTGCCAGCAGTCACAGGGAAAACTATGGCTACACCTTC. Residues: CASSHRENYGYTF. This chain uses TRBV27 with TRBJ1-2; maybe TRBD1 (6 bases). Trimming removed 5 bases at V and 2 bases at J, with 9 bases between. The CDR3 is 13 residues long. Germline loops: CDR1 MNHEY, CDR2 SMNVEV (reference sequence).